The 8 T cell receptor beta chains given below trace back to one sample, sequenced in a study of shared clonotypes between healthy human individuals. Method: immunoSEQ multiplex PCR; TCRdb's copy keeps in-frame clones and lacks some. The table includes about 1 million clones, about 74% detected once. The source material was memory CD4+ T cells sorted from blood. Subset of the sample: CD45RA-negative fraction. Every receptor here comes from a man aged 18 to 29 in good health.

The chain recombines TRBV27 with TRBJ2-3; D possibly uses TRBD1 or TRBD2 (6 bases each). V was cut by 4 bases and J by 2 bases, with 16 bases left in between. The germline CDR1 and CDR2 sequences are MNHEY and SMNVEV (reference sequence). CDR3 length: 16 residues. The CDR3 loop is CASSSRPGGITDTQYF. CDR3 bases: TGTGCCAGCAGTTCACGTCCCGGGGGCATCACAGATACGCAGTATTTT.

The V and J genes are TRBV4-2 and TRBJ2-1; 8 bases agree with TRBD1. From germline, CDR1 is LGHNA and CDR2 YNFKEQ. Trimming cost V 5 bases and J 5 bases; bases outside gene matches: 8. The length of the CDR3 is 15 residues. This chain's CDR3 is CASSNRQGKNNEQFF. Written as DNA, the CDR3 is TGTGCCAGCAGCAACCGACAGGGGAAAAACAATGAGCAGTTCTTC.

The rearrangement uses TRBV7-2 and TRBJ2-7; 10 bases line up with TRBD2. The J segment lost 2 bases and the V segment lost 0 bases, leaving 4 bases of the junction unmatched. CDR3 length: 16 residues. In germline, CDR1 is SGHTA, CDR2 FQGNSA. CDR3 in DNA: TGTGCCAGCAGCTTAGCAGCGGGAGGGTTCCCCTACGAGCAGTACTTC. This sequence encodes CASSLAAGGFPYEQYF. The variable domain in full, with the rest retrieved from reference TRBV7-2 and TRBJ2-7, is GAGVSQSPSNKVTEKGKDVELRCDPISGHTALYWYRQSLGQGLEFLIYFQGNSAPDKSGLPSDRFSAERTGGSVSTLTIQRTQQEDSAVYLCASSLAAGGFPYEQYFGPGTRLTVT.

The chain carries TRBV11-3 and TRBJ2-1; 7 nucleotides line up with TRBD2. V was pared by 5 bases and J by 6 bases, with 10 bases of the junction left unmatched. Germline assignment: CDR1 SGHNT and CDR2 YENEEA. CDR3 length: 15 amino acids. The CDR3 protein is CASSRAGSSGNEQFF. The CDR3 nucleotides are TGTGCCAGCAGCCGAGCGGGGTCTTCGGGCAATGAGCAGTTCTTC.

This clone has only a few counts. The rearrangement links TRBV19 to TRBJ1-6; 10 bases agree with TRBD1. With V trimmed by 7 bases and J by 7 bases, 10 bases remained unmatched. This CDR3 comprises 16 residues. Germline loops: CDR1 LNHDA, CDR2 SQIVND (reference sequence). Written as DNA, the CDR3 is TGTGCCAGTACAGCCGACAGGGGGCGAGGGAATTCACCCCTCCACTTT. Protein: CASTADRGRGNSPLHF.

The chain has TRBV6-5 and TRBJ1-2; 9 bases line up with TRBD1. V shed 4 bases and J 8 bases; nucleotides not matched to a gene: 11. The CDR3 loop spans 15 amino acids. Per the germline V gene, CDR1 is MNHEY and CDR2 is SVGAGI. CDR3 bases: TGTGCCAGCAGTTCCGCGGGACAGGGAGTACGCGGCTACACCTTC. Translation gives CASSSAGQGVRGYTF.

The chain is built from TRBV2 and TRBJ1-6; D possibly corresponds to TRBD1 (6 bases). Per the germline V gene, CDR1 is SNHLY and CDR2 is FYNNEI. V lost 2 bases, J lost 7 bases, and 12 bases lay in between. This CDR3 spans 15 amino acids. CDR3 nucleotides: TGTGCCAGCAGTGAAAGCTACAGGGCAAATTCACCCCTCCACTTT. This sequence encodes CASSESYRANSPLHF.

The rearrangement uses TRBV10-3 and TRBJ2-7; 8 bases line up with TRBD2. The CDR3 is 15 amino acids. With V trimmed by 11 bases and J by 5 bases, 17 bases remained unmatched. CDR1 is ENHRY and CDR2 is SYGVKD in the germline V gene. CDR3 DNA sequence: TGTGCCTCATCCTATAGTGGCGGGGGGCGTGACGAGCAGTACTTC. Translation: CASSYSGGGRDEQYF.